Many counts were recorded for the clone carrying this T cell receptor (beta chain). Its cognate antigen is unknown. CDR1 is SGHTA and CDR2 is FQGTGA in the germline V gene. The CDR3 spans 13 residues. V lost 4 bases to trimming and J lost 7 bases, with 11 bases between them. If no ophthalmopathy progression occurred within 18 months, Graves' hyperthyroidism was stable. With a duration under 2 months, the hyperthyroidism was newly diagnosed in patients aged 18 to 65. This sample is part of a study of T cells in Graves' hyperthyroidism and ophthalmopathy. Study-level points and caveats: Within blood appeared most thyroid clonotypes that had expanded above 0.001. It was a median approximately 6 months before onset that the model predicted ophthalmopathy.

RNA transcripts provided the source from which TCR beta CDR3 regions were amplified. Carried out on the TCR CDR3, a first-round RT-PCR used the HTBI primer set. TCRdb redid the calling of the multiplex PCR reads with MiXCR, one entry per CDR3 protein. The sample lists about 580,000 distinct CDR3 sequences, more than 45% occurring once. The gene calls are TRBV7-3 and TRBJ1-5; D perhaps matches TRBD1 (6 bases). The sample taken for sequencing was peripheral blood or thyroid tissue (not recorded which). The receptor's source is a woman aged 18-29 years with Graves' hyperthyroidism. CDR3 in DNA: TGTGCCAGCAGCTACACCAGGGGACAGCCCCAGCATTTT. Protein product: CASSYTRGQPQHF.